Listed below are T cell receptor beta chains from one sample, sequenced in a study of T cell responses to AZD1222 COVID-19 vaccine. Sequencing was performed with immunoSEQ multiplex PCR; in TCRdb, only in-frame clones are kept and a portion is missing. There are about 110,000 clones in the sample; about nine tenths occur only once, and 7.5% to 9% lies in the top ten. This sample comprised peripheral blood, obtained on day 0 of AZD1222 vaccination. The receptors shown here come from an adult in good health. Both conserved end residues are part of each CDR3. A D gene is named only where the DNA matches it firmly. The size of a clone is reported for some rows only, either as once, few or many, or as a class for expanded clones.

TRBJ2-7 TRBV6-2/TRBV6-3 NA NA CASSSQSSYEQYF TGTGCCAGCAGTTCCCAGAGCTCCTACGAGCAGTACTTC
TRBJ1-6 TRBV28 NA NA CASTGGVHNSPLHF TGTGCCAGCACCGGGGGGGTCCATAATTCACCCCTCCACTTT
TRBJ1-2 TRBV28 NA NA CASSSNTYGYTF TGTGCCAGCAGTTCAAATACCTATGGCTACACCTTC
TRBJ1-3 TRBV20-1 NA NA CSAKYGNTIYF TGCAGTGCTAAATATGGAAACACCATATATTTT
TRBJ2-7 TRBV5-5 NA NA CASSLGGYEQYF TGTGCCAGCAGCTTGGGTGGCTACGAGCAGTACTTC
TRBJ2-7 TRBV4-1 NA once CASSQAGQNTYEQYF TGCGCCAGCAGCCAGGCGGGACAGAATACCTACGAGCAGTACTTC
TRBJ2-3 TRBV9 TRBD2 NA CASSAGGFSLTDTQYF TGTGCCAGCAGCGCGGGGGGGTTTTCACTCACAGATACGCAGTATTTT
TRBJ2-2 TRBV7-8 TRBD1 NA CASSLGQVVTGELFF TGTGCCAGCAGCCTGGGACAGGTGGTCACCGGGGAGCTGTTTTTT
TRBJ1-2 TRBV7-9 TRBD1 NA CASSLAGTGPYGYTF TGTGCCAGCAGCTTAGCGGGGACAGGCCCTTATGGCTACACCTTC
TRBJ1-2 TRBV4-2 TRBD1 once CASSQAGQGAAKNYGYTF TGTGCCAGCAGCCAAGCCGGACAGGGGGCCGCGAAGAACTATGGCTACACCTTC
TRBJ2-1 TRBV24-1 TRBD2 NA CATSGGGTASYNEQFF TGTGCCACCAGTGGGGGGGGTACTGCCTCCTACAATGAGCAGTTCTTC
TRBJ1-5 TRBV27 TRBD1 NA CASSPGQGYLILQPQHF TGTGCCAGCTCACCGGGACAGGGTTATCTGATCCTTCAGCCCCAGCATTTT
TRBJ1-1 TRBV25-1 TRBD1 NA CASSDLSQGADTEAFF TGTGCCAGCAGTGACTTAAGCCAGGGGGCGGACACTGAAGCTTTCTTT
TRBJ2-5 TRBV7-9 TRBD2 NA CASSLALAGETQYF TGTGCCAGCAGCTTAGCACTAGCGGGAGAGACCCAGTACTTC
TRBJ1-4 TRBV5-4 TRBD1 NA CASSPTGGANEKLFF TGTGCCAGCAGCCCAACAGGGGGGGCTAATGAAAAACTGTTTTTT
TRBJ1-1 TRBV30 NA NA CAWSAVTTPNTEAFF TGTGCCTGGAGTGCGGTCACTACCCCGAACACTGAAGCTTTCTTT
TRBJ2-7 TRBV10-1 TRBD2 few CASGDAGVYEQYF TGCGCCAGCGGGGATGCGGGGGTGTACGAGCAGTACTTC
TRBJ2-7 TRBV2 TRBD1 once CASTDREWLYF TGTGCCAGCACAGACAGGGAGTGGCTATACTTC
TRBJ2-3 TRBV6-6 TRBD2 NA CASSPIAGRGRTDTQYF TGTGCCAGCAGTCCTATTGCGGGGAGGGGACGCACAGATACGCAGTATTTT
TRBJ2-1 TRBV4-2 TRBD2 once CASSQGLAGYNEQFF TGTGCCAGCAGCCAGGGACTAGCGGGGTACAATGAGCAGTTCTTC
TRBJ2-1 TRBV11-3 TRBD2 once CASSLLSSSGGDYNEQFF TGTGCCAGCAGCCTCCTAAGCTCTAGCGGGGGTGATTACAATGAGCAGTTCTTC
TRBJ2-7 TRBV5-1 NA NA CASSSGQTIADEQYF TGCGCCAGCAGCTCGGGACAAACTATAGCGGACGAGCAGTACTTC
TRBJ1-1 TRBV24-1 TRBD1 NA CATSDSGTGNTEAFF TGTGCCACCAGTGACTCCGGGACAGGGAACACTGAAGCTTTCTTT
TRBJ1-5 TRBV2 NA NA CASSEALSRTLNQPQHF TGTGCCAGCAGTGAAGCGCTTAGTAGGACACTAAATCAGCCCCAGCATTTT
TRBJ2-6 TRBV7-9 NA NA CASSPGVTASGANVLTF TGTGCCAGCAGCCCCGGAGTGACAGCTTCTGGGGCCAACGTCCTGACTTTC
TRBJ1-2 TRBV6-4 NA NA CASSDGRPGYTF TGTGCCAGCAGTGACGGGCGGCCGGGGTACACCTTC
TRBJ2-2 TRBV10-3 TRBD1 NA CAISEARTGLTGELFF TGTGCCATCAGTGAGGCCAGGACAGGACTCACCGGGGAGCTGTTTTTT
TRBJ1-4 TRBV9 TRBD1 NA CASNQGATNEKLFF TGTGCCAGCAACCAGGGGGCAACTAATGAAAAACTGTTTTTT
TRBJ1-2 TRBV9 TRBD1 NA CASSRTGTVVAVYGYTF TGTGCCAGCAGTCGTACCGGGACAGTAGTAGCGGTCTATGGCTACACCTTC
TRBJ1-1 TRBV2 TRBD1 NA CASKGAGEAFF TGTGCCAGCAAGGGGGCGGGTGAAGCTTTCTTT
TRBJ2-5 TRBV2 NA NA CASSERRQETQYF TGTGCCAGCAGTGAACGCAGGCAGGAGACCCAGTACTTC
TRBJ1-2 TRBV28 NA once CASSPSGFGIYGYTF TGTGCCAGCAGTCCATCGGGTTTTGGGATCTATGGCTACACCTTC
TRBJ2-1 TRBV11-2 TRBD2 once CASSISGGLINEQFF TGTGCCAGCAGCATAAGCGGGGGCCTAATCAATGAGCAGTTCTTC
TRBJ1-2 TRBV28 NA NA CASSSSWLANYGYTF TGTGCCAGCAGTTCCTCTTGGTTAGCTAACTATGGCTACACCTTC
TRBJ1-1 TRBV18 NA NA CASSPSVGVSTEAFF TGTGCCAGCTCACCATCAGTAGGGGTCTCTACTGAAGCTTTCTTT
TRBJ2-7 TRBV5-4 TRBD1 NA CASSPRDRVDEQYF TGTGCCAGCAGCCCCCGGGACAGGGTCGACGAGCAGTACTTC
TRBJ1-6 TRBV11-3 NA NA CASRPGLRSPLHF TGTGCCAGCCGTCCGGGACTTAGATCACCCCTCCACTTT
TRBJ1-4 TRBV18 NA NA CASSPPRGTALNEKLFF TGTGCCAGCTCACCACCGAGGGGAACAGCCCTTAACGAAAAACTGTTTTTT
TRBJ2-7 TRBV12-3/TRBV12-4 NA NA CASSLNGHEQYF TGTGCCAGCAGTTTAAACGGTCACGAGCAGTACTTC
TRBJ2-1 TRBV4-1 TRBD2 NA CASSPLAGVNEQFF TGCGCCAGCAGCCCACTAGCGGGGGTCAATGAGCAGTTCTTC
TRBJ2-2 TRBV13 NA NA CASSFDTGELFF TGTGCCAGCAGCTTCGACACCGGGGAGCTGTTTTTT
TRBJ2-6 TRBV19 TRBD1 once CASRTGAGANVLTF TGTGCCAGCAGGACAGGGGCTGGGGCCAACGTCCTGACTTTC
TRBJ2-3 TRBV27 NA NA CASGPLGGLTDTQYF TGTGCCAGCGGTCCTCTCGGCGGGCTCACAGATACGCAGTATTTT
TRBJ2-3 TRBV30 NA NA CAWSAGQGGQDTQYF TGTGCCTGGAGTGCGGGTCAGGGGGGGCAAGATACGCAGTATTTT
TRBJ1-1 TRBV28 TRBD1 NA CASSLDRGGTEAFF TGTGCCAGCAGTTTAGACAGGGGAGGGACTGAAGCTTTCTTT
TRBJ2-1 TRBV6-5 NA NA CASSYGLNNEQFF TGTGCCAGCAGTTACGGCCTAAACAATGAGCAGTTCTTC
TRBJ2-2 TRBV28 NA NA CASSLLGQANTGELFF TGTGCCAGCAGTTTACTGGGGCAGGCGAACACCGGGGAGCTGTTTTTT
TRBJ1-2 TRBV9 NA NA CASSVGRMNYGYTF TGTGCCAGCAGCGTTGGACGGATGAACTATGGCTACACCTTC
TRBJ2-7 TRBV11-3 NA NA CASSPGREQYF TGTGCCAGCAGCCCAGGACGAGAGCAGTACTTC
TRBJ2-2 TRBV1 NA NA CTSSQDPITGGGELFF TGCACCAGCAGCCAAGATCCAATCACCGGGGGCGGGGAGCTGTTTTTT
TRBJ1-2 TRBV10-3 TRBD1 NA CAISDSGQGAFYGYTF TGTGCCATCAGTGACTCGGGACAGGGGGCGTTCTATGGCTACACCTTC
TRBJ2-3 TRBV24-1 TRBD2 NA CATSDGGGSSTDTQYF TGTGCCACCAGTGACGGCGGGGGGTCTAGCACAGATACGCAGTATTTT
TRBJ1-1 TRBV30 NA NA CAWNPGMNTEAFF TGTGCCTGGAATCCGGGCATGAACACTGAAGCTTTCTTT
TRBJ2-7 TRBV20-1 NA NA CSVSPVDEQYF TGCAGTGTGTCCCCAGTCGACGAGCAGTACTTC
TRBJ2-7 TRBV28 TRBD1 NA CASSLSGQGAYEQYF TGTGCCAGCAGTTTATCTGGACAGGGGGCCTACGAGCAGTACTTC